Sequencing of this TCR beta chain was carried out in a study of blood T cells in healthy people across ages. Study-wide results and limits: Donors of long life had a larger count of naive CD4+ cells and greater diversity than aged donors. Diversity of TCR beta per million T cells declined in a roughly linear way with age.

Peripheral blood samples of 9 to 10 milliliters were drawn from each donor. The CDR3 consists of 16 residues. V shed 6 bases and J shed 2 bases, with 19 bases lying between them. Primed by a sample-barcoded 5' primer and a J-beta primer mix, a second PCR proceeded for 7 to 11 cycles. Every cDNA molecule carried a tag from a template-switch adaptor bearing 12 random nucleotides. TCRdb reprocessed the 5' RACE reads via MiXCR and lists one record per CDR3 protein. This repertoire shows roughly 1,500,000 distinct CDR3 sequences, about 31% found once; its top ten account for roughly 10%. Details on this clonotype: The antigen is undetermined.

The rearrangement links TRBV12-3 or TRBV12-4 to TRBJ2-5; possible D gene TRBD2, 7 bases. Sequenced: blood. The TCR was taken from a woman in her 30s in good health. The CDR3 spells CASSPVAGAGQETQYF. In DNA form, the CDR3 reads TGTGCCAGCAGCCCTGTGGCGGGGGCGGGTCAAGAGACCCAGTACTTC.